This T cell receptor (beta chain) was obtained from a study of T-cell memory formation after mild COVID-19. TCRdb independently ran MiXCR on the 5' RACE reads; one entry per CDR3 protein. This table holds 580,000 or so distinct CDR3 sequences, 17% found once. V gave up 3 bases and J gave up 4 bases, with 11 bases separating them. The CDR3 is 14 amino acids. This chain links TRBV12-3 or TRBV12-4 with TRBJ2-3; D unclear. This clonotype was obtained from an adult woman who had mild COVID-19 (a few samples of this study predate the infection). Cell type and time point are not known. What was sequenced was PBMCs or a T cell subset sorted from them (not recorded which). Written as DNA, the CDR3 is TGTGCCAGCAGTTTTGGTAGTCGCGCAGATACGCAGTATTTT. Residues: CASSFGSRADTQYF.